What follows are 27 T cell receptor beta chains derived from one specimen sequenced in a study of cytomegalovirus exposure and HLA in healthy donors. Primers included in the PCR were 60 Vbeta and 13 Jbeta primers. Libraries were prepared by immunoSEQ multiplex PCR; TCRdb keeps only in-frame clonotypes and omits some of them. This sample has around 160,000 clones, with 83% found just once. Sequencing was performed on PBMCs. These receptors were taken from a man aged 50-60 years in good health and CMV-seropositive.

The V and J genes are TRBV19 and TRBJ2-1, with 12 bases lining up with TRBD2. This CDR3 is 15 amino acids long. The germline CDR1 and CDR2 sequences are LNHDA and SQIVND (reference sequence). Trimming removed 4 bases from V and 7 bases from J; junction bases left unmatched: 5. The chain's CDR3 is CASSTLAGGHNEQFF. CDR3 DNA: TGTGCCAGTAGTACCCTAGCGGGGGGGCATAATGAGCAGTTCTTC.

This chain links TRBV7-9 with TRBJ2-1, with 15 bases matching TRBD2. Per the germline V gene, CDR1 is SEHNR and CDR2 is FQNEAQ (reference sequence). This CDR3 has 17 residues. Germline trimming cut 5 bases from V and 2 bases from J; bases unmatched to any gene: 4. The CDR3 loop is CASSQGLAGGPYNEQFF. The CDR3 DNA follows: TGTGCCAGCAGCCAAGGACTAGCGGGAGGGCCCTACAATGAGCAGTTCTTC.

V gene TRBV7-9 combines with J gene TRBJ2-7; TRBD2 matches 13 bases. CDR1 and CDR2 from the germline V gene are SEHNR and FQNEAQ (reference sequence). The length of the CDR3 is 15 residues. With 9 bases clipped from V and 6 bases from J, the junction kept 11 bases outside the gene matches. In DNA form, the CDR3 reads TGTGCCAGTACCGGATTTGGACTAGCGGGAGTCGAGCAGTACTTC. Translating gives CASTGFGLAGVEQYF.

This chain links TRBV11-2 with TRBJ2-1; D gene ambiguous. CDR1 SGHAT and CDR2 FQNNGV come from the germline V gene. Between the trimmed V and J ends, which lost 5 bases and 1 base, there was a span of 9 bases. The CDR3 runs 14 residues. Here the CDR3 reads CASSKAPSYNEQFF. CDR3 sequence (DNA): TGTGCCAGCAGCAAAGCCCCGTCCTACAATGAGCAGTTCTTC.

The CDR3 protein is CASSSNRDREAFF. CDR3 nucleotides: TGTGCCAGCAGCTCGAACCGGGACAGAGAAGCTTTCTTT. This chain uses TRBV7-3 with TRBJ1-1; 7 bases match TRBD1. Per the germline V gene, CDR1 is SGHTA and CDR2 is FQGTGA. V was pared by 4 bases and J by 8 bases, with 7 bases of the junction left unmatched. CDR3 length equals 13 residues.

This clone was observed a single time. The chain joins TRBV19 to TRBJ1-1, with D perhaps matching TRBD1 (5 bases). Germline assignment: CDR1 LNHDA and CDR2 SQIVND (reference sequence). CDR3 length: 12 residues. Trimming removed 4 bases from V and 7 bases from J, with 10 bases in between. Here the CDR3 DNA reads TGTGCCAGTAGTACCAGGGTTGGTGAAGCTTTCTTT. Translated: CASSTRVGEAFF.

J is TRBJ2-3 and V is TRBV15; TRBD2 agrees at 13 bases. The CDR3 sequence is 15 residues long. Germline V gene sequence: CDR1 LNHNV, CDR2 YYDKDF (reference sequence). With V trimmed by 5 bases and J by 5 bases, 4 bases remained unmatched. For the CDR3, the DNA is TGTGCCACCAGCCCCCGGACTAGCGGGGGAGATACGCAGTATTTT. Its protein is CATSPRTSGGDTQYF.

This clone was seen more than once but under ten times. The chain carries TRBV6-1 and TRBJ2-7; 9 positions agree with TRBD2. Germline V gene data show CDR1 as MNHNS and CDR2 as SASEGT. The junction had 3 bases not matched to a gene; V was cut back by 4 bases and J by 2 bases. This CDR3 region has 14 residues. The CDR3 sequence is CASSGTSAPYEQYF. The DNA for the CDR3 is TGTGCCAGCAGTGGGACTAGCGCCCCCTACGAGCAGTACTTC.

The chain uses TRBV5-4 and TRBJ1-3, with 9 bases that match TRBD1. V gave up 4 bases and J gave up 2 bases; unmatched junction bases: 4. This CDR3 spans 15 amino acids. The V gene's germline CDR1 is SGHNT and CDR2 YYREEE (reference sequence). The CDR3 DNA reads TGTGCCAGCAGCCAAGACAGGGGGACTGGAAACACCATATATTTT. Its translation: CASSQDRGTGNTIYF.

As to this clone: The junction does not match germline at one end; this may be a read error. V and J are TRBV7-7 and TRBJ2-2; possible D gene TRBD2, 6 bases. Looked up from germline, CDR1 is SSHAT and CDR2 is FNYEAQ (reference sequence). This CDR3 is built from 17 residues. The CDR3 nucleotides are TGTGCTAGCAGCTCTAGCGTGACTAGTGGGAACACCGGGGAGCTGTTTTTT. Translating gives CASSSSVTSGNTGELFF.

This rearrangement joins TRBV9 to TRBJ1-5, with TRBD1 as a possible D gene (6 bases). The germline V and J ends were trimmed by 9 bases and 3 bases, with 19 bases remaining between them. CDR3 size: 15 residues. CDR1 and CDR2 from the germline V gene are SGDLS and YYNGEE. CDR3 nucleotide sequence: TGTGCCACCTACTCGGACAGTATGGCCAATCAGCCCCAGCATTTT. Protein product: CATYSDSMANQPQHF. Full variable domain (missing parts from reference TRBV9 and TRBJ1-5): DSGVTQTPKHLITATGQRVTLRCSPRSGDLSVYWYQQSLDQGLQFLIQYYNGEERAKGNILERFSAQQFPDLHSELNLSSLELGDSALYFCATYSDSMANQPQHFGDGTRLSIL.

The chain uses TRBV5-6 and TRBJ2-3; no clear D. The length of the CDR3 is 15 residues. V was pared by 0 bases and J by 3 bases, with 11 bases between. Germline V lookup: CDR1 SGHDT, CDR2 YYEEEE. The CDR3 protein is CASSLDRVVTDTQYF. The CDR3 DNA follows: TGTGCCAGCAGCTTGGATCGGGTGGTGACAGATACGCAGTATTTT. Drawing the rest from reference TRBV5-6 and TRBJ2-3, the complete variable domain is DAGVTQSPTHLIKTRGQQVTLRCSPKSGHDTVSWYQQALGQGPQFIFQYYEEEERQRGNFPDRFSGHQFPNYSSELNVNALLLGDSALYLCASSLDRVVTDTQYFGPGTRLTVL.

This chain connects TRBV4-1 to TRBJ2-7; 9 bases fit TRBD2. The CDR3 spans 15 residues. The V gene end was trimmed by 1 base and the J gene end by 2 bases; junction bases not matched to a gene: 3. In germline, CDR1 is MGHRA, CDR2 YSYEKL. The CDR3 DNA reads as TGCGCCAGCAGCCAAGTGGGGACTAGCACCTACGAGCAGTACTTC. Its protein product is CASSQVGTSTYEQYF.

The CDR3 region is CASSQVGSQGAGTEAFF. CDR3 DNA: TGTGCCAGCAGCCAAGTTGGGAGTCAGGGGGCGGGGACTGAAGCTTTCTTT. This sequence joins TRBV14 and TRBJ1-1; 8 bases are a match to TRBD1. The trim removed 1 base at V and 5 bases at J, leaving 12 bases unmatched. The CDR3 length is 17 residues. Germline CDR1 is SGHDN and CDR2 is FVKESK.

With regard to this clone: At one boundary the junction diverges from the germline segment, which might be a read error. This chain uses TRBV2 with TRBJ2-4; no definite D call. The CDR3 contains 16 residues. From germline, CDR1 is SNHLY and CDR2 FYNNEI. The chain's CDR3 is CASREVPYPPKNIQYF. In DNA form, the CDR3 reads TGTGCCAGCAGGGAAGTACCCTATCCCCCCAAAAACATTCAGTACTTC.

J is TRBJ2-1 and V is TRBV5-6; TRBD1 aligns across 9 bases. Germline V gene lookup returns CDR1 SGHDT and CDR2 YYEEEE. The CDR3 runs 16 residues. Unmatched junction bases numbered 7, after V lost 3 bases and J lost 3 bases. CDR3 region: CASSSGTGSSYNEQFF. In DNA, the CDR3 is TGTGCCAGCAGCTCCGGGACAGGGTCAAGCTACAATGAGCAGTTCTTC.

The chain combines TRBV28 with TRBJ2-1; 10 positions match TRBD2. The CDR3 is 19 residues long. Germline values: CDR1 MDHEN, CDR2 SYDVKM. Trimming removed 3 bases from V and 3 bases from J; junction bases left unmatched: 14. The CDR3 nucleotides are TGTGCCAGCAGTTTCTTTGGTCAGGGTGCTAGCGGGAGCTACAATGAGCAGTTCTTC. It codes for CASSFFGQGASGSYNEQFF.

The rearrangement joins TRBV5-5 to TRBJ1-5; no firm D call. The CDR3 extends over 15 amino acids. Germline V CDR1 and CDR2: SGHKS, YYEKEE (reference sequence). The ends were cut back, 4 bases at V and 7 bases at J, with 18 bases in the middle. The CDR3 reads CASSGQAIGGQPQHF. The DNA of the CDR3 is TGTGCCAGCAGCGGGCAGGCGATAGGAGGGCAGCCCCAGCATTTT.

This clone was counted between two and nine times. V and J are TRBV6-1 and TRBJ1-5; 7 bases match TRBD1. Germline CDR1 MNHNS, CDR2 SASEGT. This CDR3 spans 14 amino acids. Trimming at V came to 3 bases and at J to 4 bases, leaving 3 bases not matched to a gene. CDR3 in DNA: TGTGCCAGCAGTGAGACAGGGCGGAATCAGCCCCAGCATTTT. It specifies CASSETGRNQPQHF.

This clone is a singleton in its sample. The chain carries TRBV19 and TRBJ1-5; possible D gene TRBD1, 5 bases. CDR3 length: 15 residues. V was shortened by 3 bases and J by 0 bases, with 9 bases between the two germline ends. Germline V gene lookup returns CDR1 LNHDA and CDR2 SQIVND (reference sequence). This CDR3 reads CASSIIGGSNQPQHF. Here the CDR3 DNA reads TGTGCCAGTAGTATCATCGGGGGTAGCAATCAGCCCCAGCATTTT.

Written as DNA, the CDR3 is TGTGCCAGCAGCTTGGGCCGGGGGGAGCAGTACTTC. It codes for CASSLGRGEQYF. The rearrangement uses TRBV5-6 and TRBJ2-5, with 7 bases matching TRBD2. The junction had 4 bases not matched to a gene; V was cut back by 0 bases and J by 11 bases. This CDR3 is 12 amino acids long. CDR1 and CDR2 (germline): SGHDT, YYEEEE.

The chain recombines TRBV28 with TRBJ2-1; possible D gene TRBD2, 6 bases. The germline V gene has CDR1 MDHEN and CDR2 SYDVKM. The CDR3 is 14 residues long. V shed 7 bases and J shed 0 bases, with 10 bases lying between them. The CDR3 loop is CASNRGTSYNEQFF. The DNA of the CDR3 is TGTGCCAGCAACCGGGGGACCTCCTACAATGAGCAGTTCTTC.

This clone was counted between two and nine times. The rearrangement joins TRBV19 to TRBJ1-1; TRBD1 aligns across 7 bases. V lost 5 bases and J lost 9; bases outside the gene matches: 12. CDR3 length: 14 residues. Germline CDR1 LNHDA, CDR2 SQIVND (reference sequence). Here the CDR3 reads CASSQIKTGRKAFF. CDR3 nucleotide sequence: TGTGCCAGTAGTCAAATTAAGACAGGGAGAAAAGCTTTCTTT.

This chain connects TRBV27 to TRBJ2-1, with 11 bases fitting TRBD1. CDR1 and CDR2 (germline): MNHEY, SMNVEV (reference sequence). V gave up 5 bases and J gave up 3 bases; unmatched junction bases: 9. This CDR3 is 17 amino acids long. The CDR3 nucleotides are TGTGCCAGCAGTCCGACCAGGACAGGGGGCTTCTACAATGAGCAGTTCTTC. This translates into CASSPTRTGGFYNEQFF.

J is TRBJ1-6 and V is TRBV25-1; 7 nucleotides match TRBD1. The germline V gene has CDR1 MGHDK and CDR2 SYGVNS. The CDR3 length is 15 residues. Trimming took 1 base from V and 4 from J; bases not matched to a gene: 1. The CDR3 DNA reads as TGTGCCAGCAGTGAATGGGACAGATATAATTCACCCCTCCACTTT. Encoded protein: CASSEWDRYNSPLHF.

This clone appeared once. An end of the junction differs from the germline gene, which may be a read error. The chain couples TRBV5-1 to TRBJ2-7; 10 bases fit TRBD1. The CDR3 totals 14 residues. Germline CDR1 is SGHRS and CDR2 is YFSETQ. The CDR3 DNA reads TGCGCCAGCAGCAGGACAGGGGGAGAAAACGAGCGGTACTTC. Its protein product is CASSRTGGENERYF. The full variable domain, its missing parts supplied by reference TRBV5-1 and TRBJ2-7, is KAGVTQTPRYLIKTRGQQVTLSCSPISGHRSVSWYQQTPGQGLQFLFEYFSETQRNKGNFPGRFSGRQFSNSRSEMNVSTLELGDSALYLCASSRTGGENERYFGPGTRLTVT.

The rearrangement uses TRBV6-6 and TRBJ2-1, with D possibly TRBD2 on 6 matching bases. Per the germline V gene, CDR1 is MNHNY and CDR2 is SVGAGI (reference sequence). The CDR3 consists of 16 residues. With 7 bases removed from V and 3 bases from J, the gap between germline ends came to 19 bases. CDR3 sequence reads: CASTNSGRKGYNEQFF. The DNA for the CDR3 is TGTGCCAGCACCAACTCCGGGAGAAAGGGCTACAATGAGCAGTTCTTC.